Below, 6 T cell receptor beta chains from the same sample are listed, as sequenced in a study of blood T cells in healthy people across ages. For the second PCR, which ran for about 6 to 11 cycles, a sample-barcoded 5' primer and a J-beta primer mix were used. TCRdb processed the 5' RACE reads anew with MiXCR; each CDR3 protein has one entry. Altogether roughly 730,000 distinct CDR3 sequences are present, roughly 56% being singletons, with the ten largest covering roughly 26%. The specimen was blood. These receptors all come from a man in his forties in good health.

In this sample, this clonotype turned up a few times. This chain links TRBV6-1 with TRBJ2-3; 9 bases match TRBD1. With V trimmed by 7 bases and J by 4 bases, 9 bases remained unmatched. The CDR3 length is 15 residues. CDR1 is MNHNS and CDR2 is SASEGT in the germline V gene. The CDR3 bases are TGTGCCAGCATTCGAACAGGGGGCGCGGCAGATACGCAGTATTTT. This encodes CASIRTGGAADTQYF.

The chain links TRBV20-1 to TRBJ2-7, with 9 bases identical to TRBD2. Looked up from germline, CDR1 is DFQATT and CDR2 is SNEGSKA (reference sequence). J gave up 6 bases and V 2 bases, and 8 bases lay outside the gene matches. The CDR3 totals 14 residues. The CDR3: CSARSPSGNSEQYF. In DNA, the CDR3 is TGCAGTGCTAGATCACCTAGCGGGAACAGCGAGCAGTACTTC.

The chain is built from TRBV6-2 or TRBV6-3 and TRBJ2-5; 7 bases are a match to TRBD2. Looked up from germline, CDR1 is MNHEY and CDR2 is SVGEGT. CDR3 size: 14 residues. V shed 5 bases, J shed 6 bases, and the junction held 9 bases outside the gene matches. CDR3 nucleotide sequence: TGTGCCAGCAGTGCCTCTGGGGAGGGGAAGACCCAGTACTTC. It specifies CASSASGEGKTQYF.

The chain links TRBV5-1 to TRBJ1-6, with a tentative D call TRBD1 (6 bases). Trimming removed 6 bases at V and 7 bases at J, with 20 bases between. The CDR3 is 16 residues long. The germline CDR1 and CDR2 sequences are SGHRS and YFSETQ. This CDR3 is CASTQNRGAANSPLHF. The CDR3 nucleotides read TGCGCCAGCACGCAGAATAGGGGGGCGGCAAATTCACCCCTCCACTTT.

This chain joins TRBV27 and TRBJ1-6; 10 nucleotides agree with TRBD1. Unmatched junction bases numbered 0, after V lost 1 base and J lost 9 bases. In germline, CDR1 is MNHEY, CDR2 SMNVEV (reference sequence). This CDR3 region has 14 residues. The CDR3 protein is CASSLWDRGSPLHF. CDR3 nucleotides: TGTGCCAGCAGTTTATGGGACAGGGGTTCACCCCTCCACTTT.

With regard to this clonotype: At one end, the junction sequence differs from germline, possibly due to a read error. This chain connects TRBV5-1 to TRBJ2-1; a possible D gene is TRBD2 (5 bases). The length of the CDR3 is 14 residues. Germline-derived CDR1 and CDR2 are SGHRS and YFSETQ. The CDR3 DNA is TGCACCAGCAGCTTGGAATGGACTCCCGGTGAGCAGTTCTTC. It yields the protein CTSSLEWTPGEQFF. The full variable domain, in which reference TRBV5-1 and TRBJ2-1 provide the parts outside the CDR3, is KAGVTQTPRYLIKTRGQQVTLSCSPISGHRSVSWYQQTPGQGLQFLFEYFSETQRNKGNFPGRFSGRQFSNSRSEMNVSTLELGDSALYLCTSSLEWTPGEQFFGPGTRLTVL.